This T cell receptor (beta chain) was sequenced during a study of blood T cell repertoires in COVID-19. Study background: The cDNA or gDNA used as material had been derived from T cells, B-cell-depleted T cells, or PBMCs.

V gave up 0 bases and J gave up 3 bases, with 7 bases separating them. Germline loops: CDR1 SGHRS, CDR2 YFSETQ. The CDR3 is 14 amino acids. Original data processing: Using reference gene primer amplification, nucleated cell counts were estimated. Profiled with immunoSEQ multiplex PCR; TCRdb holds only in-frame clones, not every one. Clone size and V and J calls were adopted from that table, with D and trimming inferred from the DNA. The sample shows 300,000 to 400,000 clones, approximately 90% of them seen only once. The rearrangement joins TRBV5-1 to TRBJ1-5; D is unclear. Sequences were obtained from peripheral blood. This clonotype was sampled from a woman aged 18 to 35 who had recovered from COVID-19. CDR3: CASSLDSYNQPQHF. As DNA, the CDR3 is TGCGCCAGCAGCTTGGACAGCTACAATCAGCCCCAGCATTTT.